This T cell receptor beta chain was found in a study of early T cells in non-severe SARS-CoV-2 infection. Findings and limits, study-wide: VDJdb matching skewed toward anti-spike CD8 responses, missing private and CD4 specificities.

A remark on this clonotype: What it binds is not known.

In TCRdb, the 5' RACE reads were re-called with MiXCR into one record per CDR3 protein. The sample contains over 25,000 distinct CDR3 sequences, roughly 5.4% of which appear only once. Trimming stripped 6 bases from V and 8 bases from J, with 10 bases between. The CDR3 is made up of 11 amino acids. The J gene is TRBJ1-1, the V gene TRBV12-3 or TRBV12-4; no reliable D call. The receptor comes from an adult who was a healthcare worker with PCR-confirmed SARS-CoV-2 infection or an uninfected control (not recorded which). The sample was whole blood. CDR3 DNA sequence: TGTGCCAGCAGCCTACAGAGAGAAGCTTTCTTT. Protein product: CASSLQREAFF.